This TCR beta chain originates from a study of PD-1 blockade in classical Hodgkin lymphoma. The time point was: cycle 4 day 1 (C4D1), after more than five weeks of nivolumab. Relapse was seen in all patients after autologous stem cell transplantation, and brentuximab vedotin exposure was variable. The assay was immunoSEQ multiplex PCR, and TCRdb's table has in-frame clones only and misses some. Of 110,000 or so clones listed, approximately 89% were seen once; the top ten hold 15% to 20%. The CDR3 covers 15 residues. Germline CDR1 reads PRHDT; CDR2 reads FYEKMQ (reference sequence). J was trimmed by 2 bases and V by 5 bases; bases with no gene match: 7.

The chain uses TRBV13 and TRBJ2-5; 8 bases match TRBD2. The TCR sequence derives from a human donor with classical Hodgkin lymphoma. The sample here was peripheral blood mononuclear cells (PBMCs), taken before the fourth cycle of nivolumab. The CDR3 here is CASSPSGSSQETQYF. The DNA for the CDR3 is TGTGCCAGCAGCCCCAGCGGGAGCAGTCAAGAGACCCAGTACTTC.